This entry lists 18 T cell receptor beta chains sequenced from one sample in a study of blood T cell repertoires in COVID-19 (TCRdb year 2020). The library relied on the immunoSEQ multiplex PCR assay. TCRdb retrieved this table from immuneACCESS and kept in-frame rearrangements only. Not all clones are present; in checked studies, unresolved V genes account for under half, and no reason is known for the remainder. The sample table records roughly 130,000 clones; roughly 84% of these occur just once. The top ten clonotypes cover around 12% of the sample. The sample taken for sequencing was peripheral blood. The receptors shown here come from a woman under 40 who had recovered from COVID-19.

The table lists this clone with a few counts. This sequence joins TRBV30 and TRBJ2-5; 7 positions agree with TRBD2. The CDR3 runs 13 residues. The V gene end was trimmed by 0 bases and the J gene end by 4 bases; junction bases not matched to a gene: 2. CDR1 and CDR2 from the germline V gene are GTSNPN and SVGIG (reference sequence). The CDR3 DNA reads TGTGCCTGGAGTGTAAGGGAGGGAGAGACCCAGTACTTC. Protein sequence: CAWSVREGETQYF.

J is TRBJ2-6 and V is TRBV2; TRBD1 agrees at 11 bases. Germline-derived CDR1 and CDR2 are SNHLY and FYNNEI. After removal of 6 bases from V and 1 base from J, the junction contained 5 bases not matched to a gene. The CDR3 runs 17 residues. Here the CDR3 reads CASSRDRGISGANVLTF. The CDR3, as DNA: TGTGCCAGCAGCCGGGACAGGGGGATTTCTGGGGCCAACGTCCTGACTTTC.

The chain is built from TRBV6-6 and TRBJ2-5; D possibly corresponds to TRBD2 (6 bases). V lost 6 bases and J 9 bases, leaving 20 bases between the germline ends. CDR1 MNHNY and CDR2 SVGAGI come from the germline V gene (reference sequence). CDR3 length equals 14 residues. In DNA, the CDR3 is TGTGCCAGCAGCCCCCGTGCACTAGCTCGGGCCCAGTACTTC. Amino acid sequence: CASSPRALARAQYF.

The chain joins TRBV5-5 to TRBJ1-5, with 8 bases identical to TRBD1. This CDR3 has 14 amino acids. Germline V gene data show CDR1 as SGHKS and CDR2 as YYEKEE (reference sequence). Trimming cost V 4 bases and J 8 bases; bases outside gene matches: 8. In nucleotides, the CDR3 is TGTGCCAGCAGCCACGGACAGGGCCAGGAGCCCCAGCATTTT. Translated, it gives CASSHGQGQEPQHF.

This clone was seen just once. V is TRBV9 and J is TRBJ1-2; tentative D call: TRBD1 (5 bases). The CDR3 extends over 14 amino acids. CDR1 and CDR2 (germline): SGDLS, YYNGEE. V lost 3 bases, J lost 5 bases, and 14 bases lay in between. In nucleotides, the CDR3 is TGTGCCAGCAGCGGAAGAAGGGCAGGGTATGGCTACACCTTC. Translating it yields CASSGRRAGYGYTF.

V gene TRBV6-6 combines with J gene TRBJ2-7; D may be TRBD2 (5 bases). This CDR3 region has 11 residues. Germline V gives CDR1 MNHNY, CDR2 SVGAGI (reference sequence). With 8 bases removed from V and 7 bases from J, the gap between germline ends came to 12 bases. The CDR3 region has the DNA TGTGCCAGCCTCATAGAGGGTGAGCAGTACTTC. Translation: CASLIEGEQYF.

V and J are TRBV5-1 and TRBJ2-7; a weak D match, TRBD2 (5 bases). Germline-derived CDR1 and CDR2 are SGHRS and YFSETQ. V was pared by 1 base and J by 4 bases, with 12 bases between. This CDR3 spans 14 amino acids. CDR3 sequence (DNA): TGCGCCAGCAGCTTGTATACGGGGAAATACGAGCAGTACTTC. This encodes CASSLYTGKYEQYF. The variable domain in full, with the rest retrieved from reference TRBV5-1 and TRBJ2-7, is KAGVTQTPRYLIKTRGQQVTLSCSPISGHRSVSWYQQTPGQGLQFLFEYFSETQRNKGNFPGRFSGRQFSNSRSEMNVSTLELGDSALYLCASSLYTGKYEQYFGPGTRLTVT.

The rearrangement links TRBV15 to TRBJ2-3, with unresolved D. CDR1 is LNHNV, CDR2 YYDKDF, per germline (reference sequence). The CDR3 runs to 14 residues. Trimming cost V 1 base and J 4 bases, with 9 bases left between them. For the CDR3, the DNA is TGTGCCACCAGCAGAGCCCAGTTTGCAGATACGCAGTATTTT. Its translation: CATSRAQFADTQYF.

The V gene is TRBV4-1, the J gene TRBJ1-1; D is ambiguous. From germline, CDR1 is MGHRA and CDR2 YSYEKL. The CDR3 loop spans 12 amino acids. The ends were cut back, 0 bases at V and 6 bases at J, with 5 bases in the middle. The CDR3 bases are TGCGCCAGCAGCCAAGATTACTCTGAAGCTTTCTTT. It specifies CASSQDYSEAFF.

This chain links TRBV5-8 with TRBJ1-5, with TRBD1 matching 9 bases. Germline V lookup: CDR1 SGHTS, CDR2 YDEGEE. The CDR3 length is 17 residues. V lost 4 bases to trimming and J lost 7 bases; unmatched junction nucleotides: 15. The CDR3 nucleotides are TGTGCCAGCAGCCCCTGGCCGGACAGGGGTCCGCGGCAGCCCCAGCATTTT. Translated, it gives CASSPWPDRGPRQPQHF.

The sample holds one count of this clone. The chain employs TRBV2 and TRBJ2-3, with a weak D call TRBD2 (5 bases). The CDR3 contains 16 residues. CDR1 SNHLY and CDR2 FYNNEI come from the germline V gene. Trimming removed 3 bases from V and 0 bases from J, with 13 bases in between. CDR3 loop: CASSDPGLTSTDTQYF. As DNA, the CDR3 is TGTGCCAGCAGTGACCCCGGACTGACTAGCACAGATACGCAGTATTTT.

The J gene is TRBJ1-4, the V gene TRBV30; no definite D call. Germline V CDR1 and CDR2: GTSNPN, SVGIG (reference sequence). The CDR3 sequence is 12 residues long. Trimming cost V 0 bases and J 5 bases, with 4 bases left between them. The CDR3 DNA sequence: TGTGCCTGGAGTGTCCGGAATGAAAAACTGTTTTTT. This encodes CAWSVRNEKLFF.

The chain recombines TRBV4-1 with TRBJ2-7, with 7 bases fitting TRBD1. After removal of 2 bases from V and 4 bases from J, the junction contained 8 bases not matched to a gene. The CDR3 totals 15 residues. From germline, CDR1 is MGHRA and CDR2 YSYEKL. This CDR3 is CASSQFLGTEYEQYF. As DNA, the CDR3 is TGCGCCAGCAGCCAATTTTTAGGGACAGAATACGAGCAGTACTTC.

The V and J genes are TRBV11-2 and TRBJ2-5, with TRBD2 identical over 11 bases. Germline CDR1 and CDR2: SGHAT and FQNNGV. The CDR3 has 19 amino acids. V shed 8 bases, J shed 0 bases, and the junction held 17 bases outside the gene matches. CDR3 DNA: TGTGCCAGCCGATTGCCCCTAGCGGGGGGACGAAGAGACCAAGAGACCCAGTACTTC. Residues: CASRLPLAGGRRDQETQYF.

The V gene is TRBV5-4, the J gene TRBJ1-1, with a weak D call TRBD1 (5 bases). Trimming removed 3 bases at V and 0 bases at J, with 12 bases between. This CDR3 has 15 residues. Germline V gene data show CDR1 as SGHNT and CDR2 as YYREEE (reference sequence). In DNA, the CDR3 is TGTGCCAGCAGCTCCAAGACAGAGTTGAACACTGAAGCTTTCTTT. As protein: CASSSKTELNTEAFF. The whole variable domain, filled in from reference TRBV5-4 and TRBJ1-1, reads ETGVTQSPTHLIKTRGQQVTLRCSSQSGHNTVSWYQQALGQGPQFIFQYYREEENGRGNFPPRFSGLQFPNYSSELNVNALELDDSALYLCASSSKTELNTEAFFGQGTRLTVV.

The V call is TRBV7-8, the J call TRBJ2-1; 9 bases map to TRBD1. The V and J ends lost 11 bases and 6 bases, in that order; junction bases with no gene match: 14. CDR1 and CDR2 from the germline V gene are SGHVS and FQNEAQ. The CDR3 has 15 residues. CDR3 protein: CALKVDRGFGNEQFF. CDR3 nucleotides: TGTGCCCTCAAGGTGGACAGGGGTTTTGGCAATGAGCAGTTCTTC.

The chain is built from TRBV14 and TRBJ2-7; TRBD2 is a possible D gene (7 bases). The CDR3 is 14 residues long. Germline V gene sequence: CDR1 SGHDN, CDR2 FVKESK. The V and J ends lost 4 bases and 6 bases respectively, with 16 bases between them. The CDR3 sequence is CASSPSGGAGEQYF. The CDR3 DNA is TGTGCCAGCAGCCCCTCTGGGGGGGCCGGCGAGCAGTACTTC.

This clone was counted many times. J is TRBJ1-1 and V is TRBV2; 7 nucleotides match TRBD1. Per germline, CDR1 SNHLY and CDR2 FYNNEI. This CDR3 is 15 amino acids long. V lost 0 bases and J lost 5; bases outside the gene matches: 6. CDR3 protein: CASSEAQTGVTEAFF. The CDR3 bases are TGTGCCAGCAGTGAAGCACAAACAGGGGTTACTGAAGCTTTCTTT.